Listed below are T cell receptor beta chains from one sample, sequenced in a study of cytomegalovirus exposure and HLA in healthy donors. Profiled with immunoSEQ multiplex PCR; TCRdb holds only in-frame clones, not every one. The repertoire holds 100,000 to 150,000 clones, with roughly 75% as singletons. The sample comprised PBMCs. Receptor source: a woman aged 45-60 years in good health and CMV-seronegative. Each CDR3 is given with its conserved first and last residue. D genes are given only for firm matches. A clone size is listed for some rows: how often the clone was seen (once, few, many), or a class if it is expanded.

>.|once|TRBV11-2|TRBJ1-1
CASSESQNTEAFF
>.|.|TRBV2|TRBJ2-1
CASSEGRRPSYNEQFF
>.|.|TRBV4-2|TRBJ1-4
CASSQDPGGDGGGNEKLFF
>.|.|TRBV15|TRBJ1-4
CATSREGGLDEKLFF
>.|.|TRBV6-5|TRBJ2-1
CASRSAGTNNEQFF
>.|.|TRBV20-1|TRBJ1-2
CSVRDGYTF
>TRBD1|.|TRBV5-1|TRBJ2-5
CASSSGTVLSQETQYF
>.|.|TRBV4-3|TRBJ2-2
CASSQEVGDFNTGELFF
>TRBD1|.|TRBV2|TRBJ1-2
CASRSDRDYGYTF
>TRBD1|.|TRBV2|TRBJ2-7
CASTQDRLGSYEQYF
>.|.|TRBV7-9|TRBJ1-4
CASSFHGKTNEKLFF
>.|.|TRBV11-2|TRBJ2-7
CAIRGGREQYF
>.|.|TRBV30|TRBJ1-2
CAWTVRGNYGYTF
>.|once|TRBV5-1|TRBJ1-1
CASSRTAPNTEAFF
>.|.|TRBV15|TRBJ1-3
CATSRDTGVGNTIYF
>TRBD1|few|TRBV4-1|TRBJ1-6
CASSQDLGTGVSYNSPLHF
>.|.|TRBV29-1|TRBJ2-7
CSVAVTGDYEQYF
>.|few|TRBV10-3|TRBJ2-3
CAISESDTTRELGAEYF
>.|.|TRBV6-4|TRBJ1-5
CASSVDSDQPQHF
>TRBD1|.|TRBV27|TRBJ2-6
CASSRTGPLSGANVLTF